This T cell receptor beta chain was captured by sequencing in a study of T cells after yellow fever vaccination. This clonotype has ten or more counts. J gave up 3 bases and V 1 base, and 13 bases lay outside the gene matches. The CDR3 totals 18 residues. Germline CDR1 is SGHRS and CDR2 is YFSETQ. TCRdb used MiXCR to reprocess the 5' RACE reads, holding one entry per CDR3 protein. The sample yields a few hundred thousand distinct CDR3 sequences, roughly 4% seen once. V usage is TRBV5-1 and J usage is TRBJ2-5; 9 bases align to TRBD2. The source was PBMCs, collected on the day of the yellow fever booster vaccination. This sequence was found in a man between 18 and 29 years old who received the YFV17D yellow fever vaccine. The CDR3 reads CASSLRLNSGGQKETQYF. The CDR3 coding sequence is TGCGCCAGCAGCTTGCGGTTGAATAGCGGGGGTCAGAAAGAGACCCAGTACTTC.